This entry describes one TCR beta chain. The antigen remains undetermined. The entry originates in a study of blood T cells in healthy people across ages. This CDR3 spans 16 amino acids. Germline V gene data show CDR1 as DFQATT and CDR2 as SNEGSKA (reference sequence). V trimming: 6 bases; J trimming: 6 bases; junction bases outside the gene matches: 17. A second PCR, run for roughly 6 to 11 cycles, used a sample-barcoded 5' primer plus a J-beta primer mix. TCRdb re-analysed the 5' RACE reads in MiXCR, keeping a single row per CDR3 protein. This table has 700,000 to 850,000 distinct CDR3 sequences, roughly 50% appearing once. General observations from the study: TCR beta diversity was tightly associated with the proportion of naive T cells.

They isolated at least 6 million PBMCs from each sample. The sample was blood. The V gene is TRBV20-1, the J gene TRBJ2-1, with 7 bases fitting TRBD1. This TCR was sampled from a man aged 80 or over in good health. The CDR3 is CSATVEKGAGFNEQFF. The CDR3 DNA reads TGCAGTGCGACGGTAGAGAAGGGGGCGGGTTTCAATGAGCAGTTCTTC.